The subject of this entry is one TCR beta chain. This clonotype was counted only a few times. Its antigen is currently not known. No clone much larger than this one lies a single base away; base qualities are absent. Receptor libraries were prepared by multiplex PCR. TCRdb records Illumina HiSeq 4000 as the sequencer. TCR beta libraries were built with iRepertoire HTBI primers and Arm-PCR amplification of CDR3 regions. Before sequencing, the PCR products underwent gel purification. In the paper's pipeline: Gene usage analysis of CDR3 amino acid clonotypes used the approximately 62 TRBV and 12 to 15 TRBJ segments found across samples. COPE and FqMerger were used to merge the filtered high-quality paired reads into contigs. BLAST was used to align contigs to IMGT TRBV, TRBD and TRBJ reference genes, and CDR3 was defined according to IMGT. Clonotypes above 0.1% frequency were classified as highly expanded clones. Repertoire diversity was measured by Shannon entropy, and V-J evenness by the Gini coefficient. Clonotypes shared by more than one individual were considered public. TCRdb passed the public sequencing reads through fastp at Q25 and MiXCR, retaining productive beta sequences. Each entry is one CDR3 protein sequence, shown with its most common DNA and genes. The V and J calls here are based on TCRdb, not the publication. The sample has approximately 360,000 distinct CDR3 sequences on record, about 23% of them singletons. Around 30% of the sample rests with the top ten.

The record originates from a study of regulatory T cells in long-lasting Graves disease (dated by TCRdb to the early 2020s). Regarding the complete study: To count as having persistent Graves' disease, a patient had to have received antithyroid drug treatment for over 5 years with TSH receptor autoantibodies remaining persistently positive. Patients with persistent Graves' disease were compared with patients with newly diagnosed Graves' disease using TCR sequencing and RNA sequencing of peripheral blood. The study was conducted in China and was registered as a clinical trial. A total of roughly 35 samples were covered by TCR sequencing, comprising around 13 persistent and 20 or so newly diagnosed Graves' disease patients. In the clinical cohort, patients with persistent Graves' disease had used antithyroid drugs for an average of roughly ten years.

Sample time point, as interpreted from the label and publication: persistent/refractory GD, antithyroid drugs over 5 years with positive TRAb. For both TCR sequencing and RNA sequencing, RNA was extracted from PBMCs using TRIzol. Graves' disease was diagnosed according to American Thyroid Association guidelines. The patients came from an endocrinology department in Xi'an, China. From each patient, approximately 10 milliliters of peripheral blood was collected into an EDTA anticoagulant tube. Ficoll Paque Plus density gradient separation was used to isolate PBMCs, and no additional T cell sorting was done. An Agilent 2100 Bioanalyzer and agarose gel were used to check RNA quality, and a NanoDrop 2000 was used to measure RNA concentration. CDR1 and CDR2 were assigned from the germline V gene as MNHNS and SASEGT. The CDR3 covers 13 residues, taking in both the cysteine and the phenylalanine. The DNA shown is the 39-base CDR3, in frame from base 1. V loses 5 bases, J loses 10 bases, and the germline ends lie 17 bases apart.

Findings and caveats that apply to the study as a whole: TRBV28, TRBJ1-2 and TRBJ2-5 were preferentially used in persistent disease, while TRBV20-1 and TRBJ2-1 were favored in newly diagnosed disease. A larger number of public clonotypes was shared among persistent patients (fewer than 3,000) than among newly diagnosed patients (approximately 1,000). The authors noted that the small sample size was a limitation that may lower accuracy. Peripheral blood alone was examined, since thyroid tissue, which constituted the primary lesion, could not be accessed. Sequencing and analysis were limited to the TCR beta chain. Compared with newly diagnosed patients, patients with persistent Graves' disease had lower TCR Shannon entropy and fewer highly expanded clones, which suggests clonal expansion.

Here the chain combines TRBV6-1 and TRBJ1-1; the D region possibly corresponds to TRBD1 (5 bases align). The sequence was collected from a woman aged 40 to 50 with Graves disease. Donor details come from another sample of the same person, matched by shared clones. This specimen consisted of peripheral blood mononuclear cells (PBMCs), obtained when the disease was refractory, from a patient treated with antithyroid drugs. The CDR3 reads CASSPRQGGTAFF. The DNA reads as follows: TGTGCCAGCAGTCCGAGGCAGGGCGGAACAGCTTTCTTT.